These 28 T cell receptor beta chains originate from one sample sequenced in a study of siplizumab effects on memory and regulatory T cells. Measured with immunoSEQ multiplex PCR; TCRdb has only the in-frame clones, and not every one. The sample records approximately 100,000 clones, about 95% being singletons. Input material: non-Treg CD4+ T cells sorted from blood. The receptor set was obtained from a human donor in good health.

CDR3 nucleotides: TGTGCCAGCAGACACTCGCGGGGGGGGCACACTGAAGCTTTCTTT. This encodes CASRHSRGGHTEAFF. This chain connects TRBV6-5 to TRBJ1-1, with D possibly TRBD1 on 6 matching bases. Trimming cost V 6 bases and J 3 bases, with 17 bases left between them. This CDR3 contains 15 residues. Germline CDR1 is MNHEY and CDR2 is SVGAGI.

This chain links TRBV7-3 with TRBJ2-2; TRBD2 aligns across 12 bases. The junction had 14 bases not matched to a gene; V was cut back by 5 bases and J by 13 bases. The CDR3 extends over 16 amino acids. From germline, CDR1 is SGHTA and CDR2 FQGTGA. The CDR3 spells CASSRSAASGRAGLFF. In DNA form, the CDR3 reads TGTGCCAGCAGCCGTTCCGCGGCTAGCGGGAGGGCCGGGCTGTTTTTT.

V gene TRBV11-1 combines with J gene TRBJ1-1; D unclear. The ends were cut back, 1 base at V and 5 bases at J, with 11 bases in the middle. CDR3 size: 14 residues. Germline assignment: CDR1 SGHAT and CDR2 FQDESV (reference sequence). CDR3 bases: TGTGCCAGCAGCTTAGAGGCTGGGATTACTGAAGCTTTCTTT. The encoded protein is CASSLEAGITEAFF.

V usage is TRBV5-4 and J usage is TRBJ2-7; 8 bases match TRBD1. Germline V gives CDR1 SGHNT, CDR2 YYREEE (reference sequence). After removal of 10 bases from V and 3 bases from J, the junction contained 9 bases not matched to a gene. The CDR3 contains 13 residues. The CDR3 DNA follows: TGTGCCGGCCACGGACAGGGACGCTACGAGCAGTACTTC. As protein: CAGHGQGRYEQYF.

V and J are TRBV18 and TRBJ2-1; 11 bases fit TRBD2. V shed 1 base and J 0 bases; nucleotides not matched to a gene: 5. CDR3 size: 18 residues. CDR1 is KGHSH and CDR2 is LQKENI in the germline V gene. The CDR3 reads CASSPLASGGSSYNEQFF. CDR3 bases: TGTGCCAGCTCACCACTGGCTAGCGGGGGGAGCTCCTACAATGAGCAGTTCTTC. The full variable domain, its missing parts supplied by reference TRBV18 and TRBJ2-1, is NAGVMQNPRHLVRRRGQEARLRCSPMKGHSHVYWYRQLPEEGLKFMVYLQKENIIDESGMPKERFSAEFPKEGPSILRIQQVVRGDSAAYFCASSPLASGGSSYNEQFFGPGTRLTVL.

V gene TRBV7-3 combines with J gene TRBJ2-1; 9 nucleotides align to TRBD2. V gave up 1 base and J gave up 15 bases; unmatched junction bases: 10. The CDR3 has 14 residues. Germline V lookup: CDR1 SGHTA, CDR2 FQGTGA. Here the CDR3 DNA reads TGTGCCAGCAGCTTAAGTCCGGCGGGAGGGCCTCTGTTCTTC. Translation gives CASSLSPAGGPLFF.

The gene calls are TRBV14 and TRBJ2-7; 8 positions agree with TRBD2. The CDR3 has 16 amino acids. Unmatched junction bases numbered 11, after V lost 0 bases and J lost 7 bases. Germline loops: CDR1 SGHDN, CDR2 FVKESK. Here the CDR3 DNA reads TGTGCCAGCAGCCAAGATCTAGCCAGCGGGAGCATAGAGCAGTACTTC. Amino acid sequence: CASSQDLASGSIEQYF.

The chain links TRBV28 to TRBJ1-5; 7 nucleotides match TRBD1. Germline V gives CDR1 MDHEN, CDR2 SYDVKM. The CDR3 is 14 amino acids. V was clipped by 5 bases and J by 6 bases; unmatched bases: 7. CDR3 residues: CASSPTGVAQPQHF. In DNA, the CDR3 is TGTGCCAGCAGTCCCACAGGGGTTGCTCAGCCCCAGCATTTT.

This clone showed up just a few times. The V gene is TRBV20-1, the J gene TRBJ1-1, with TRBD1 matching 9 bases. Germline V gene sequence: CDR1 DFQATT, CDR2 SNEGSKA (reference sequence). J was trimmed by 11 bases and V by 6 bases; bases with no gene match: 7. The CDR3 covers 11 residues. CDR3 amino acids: CSAGQGPVAFF. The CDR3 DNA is TGCAGTGCGGGACAGGGCCCCGTGGCTTTCTTT.

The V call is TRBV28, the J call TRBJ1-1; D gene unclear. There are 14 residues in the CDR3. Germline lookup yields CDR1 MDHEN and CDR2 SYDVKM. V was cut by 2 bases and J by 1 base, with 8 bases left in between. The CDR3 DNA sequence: TGTGCCAGCAGTTTACACCAGACGAACACTGAAGCTTTCTTT. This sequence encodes CASSLHQTNTEAFF.

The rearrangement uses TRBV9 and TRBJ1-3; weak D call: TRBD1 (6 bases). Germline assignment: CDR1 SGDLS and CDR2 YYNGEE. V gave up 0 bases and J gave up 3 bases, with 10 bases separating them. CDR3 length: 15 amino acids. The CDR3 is CASSVGGALGNTIYF. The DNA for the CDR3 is TGTGCCAGCAGCGTAGGGGGGGCGCTTGGAAACACCATATATTTT.

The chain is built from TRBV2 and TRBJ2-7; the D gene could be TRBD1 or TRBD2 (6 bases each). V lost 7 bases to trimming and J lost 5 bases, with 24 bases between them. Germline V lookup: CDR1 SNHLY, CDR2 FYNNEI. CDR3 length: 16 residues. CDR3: CASNREVATPPDEQYF. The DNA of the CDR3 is TGTGCCAGCAACAGGGAGGTGGCAACCCCTCCTGACGAGCAGTACTTC.

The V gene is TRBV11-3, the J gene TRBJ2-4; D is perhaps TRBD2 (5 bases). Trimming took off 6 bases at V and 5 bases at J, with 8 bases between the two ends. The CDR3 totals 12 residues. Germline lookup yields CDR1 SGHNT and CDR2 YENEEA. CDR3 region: CASRGVENIQYF. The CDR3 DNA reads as TGTGCCAGCAGGGGAGTCGAAAACATTCAGTACTTC.

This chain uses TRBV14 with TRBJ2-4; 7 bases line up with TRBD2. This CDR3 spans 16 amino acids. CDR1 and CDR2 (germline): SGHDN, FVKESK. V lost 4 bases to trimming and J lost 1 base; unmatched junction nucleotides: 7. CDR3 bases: TGTGCCAGCAGCCTATCGGGGGGTTGGGCCAAAAACATTCAGTACTTC. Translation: CASSLSGGWAKNIQYF.

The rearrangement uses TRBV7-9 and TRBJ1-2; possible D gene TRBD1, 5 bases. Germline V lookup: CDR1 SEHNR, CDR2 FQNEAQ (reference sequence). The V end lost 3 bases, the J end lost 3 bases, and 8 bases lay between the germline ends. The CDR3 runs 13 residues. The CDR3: CASSFSGDYGYTF. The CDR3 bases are TGTGCCAGCAGCTTTTCGGGGGACTATGGCTACACCTTC.

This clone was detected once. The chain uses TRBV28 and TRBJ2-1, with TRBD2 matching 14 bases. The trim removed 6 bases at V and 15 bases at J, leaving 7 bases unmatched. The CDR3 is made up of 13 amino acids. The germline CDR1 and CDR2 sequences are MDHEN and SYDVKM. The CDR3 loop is CASSLGLAGGGFF. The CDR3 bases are TGTGCCAGCAGCCTTGGACTAGCGGGAGGTGGGTTCTTC.

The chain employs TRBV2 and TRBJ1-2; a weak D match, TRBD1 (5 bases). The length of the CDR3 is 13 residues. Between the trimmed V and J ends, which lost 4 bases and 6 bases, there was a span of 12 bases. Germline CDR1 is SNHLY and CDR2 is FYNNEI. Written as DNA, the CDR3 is TGTGCCAGCAGTGTGCTGCAGGGAGATGGCTACACCTTC. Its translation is CASSVLQGDGYTF.

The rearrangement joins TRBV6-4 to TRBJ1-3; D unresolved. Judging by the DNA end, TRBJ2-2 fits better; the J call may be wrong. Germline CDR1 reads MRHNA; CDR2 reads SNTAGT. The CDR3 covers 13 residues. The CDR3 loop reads CASSELICWELFF. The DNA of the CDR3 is TGTGCCAGCAGTGAATTAATCTGCTGGGAGCTGTTTTTT.

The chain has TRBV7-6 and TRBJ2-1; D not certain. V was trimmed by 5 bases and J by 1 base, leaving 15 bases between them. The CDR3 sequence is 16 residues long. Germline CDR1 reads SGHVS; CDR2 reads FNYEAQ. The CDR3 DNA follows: TGTGCCAGCAGCGCAGTTACTGGGGTTTCCTACAATGAGCAGTTCTTC. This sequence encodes CASSAVTGVSYNEQFF.

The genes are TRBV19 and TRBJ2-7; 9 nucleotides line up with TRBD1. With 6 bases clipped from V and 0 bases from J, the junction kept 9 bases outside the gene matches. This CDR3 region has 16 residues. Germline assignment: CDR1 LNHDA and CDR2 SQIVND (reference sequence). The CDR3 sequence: CASSSPGQGLSYEQYF. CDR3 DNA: TGTGCCAGTAGCTCCCCGGGACAGGGCCTCTCCTACGAGCAGTACTTC.

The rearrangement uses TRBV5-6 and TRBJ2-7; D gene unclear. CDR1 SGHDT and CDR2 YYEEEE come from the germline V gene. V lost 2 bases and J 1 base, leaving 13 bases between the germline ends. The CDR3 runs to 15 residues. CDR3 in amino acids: CASSFDTTLSYEQYF. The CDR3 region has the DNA TGTGCCAGCAGCTTTGACACCACCTTATCCTACGAGCAGTACTTC.

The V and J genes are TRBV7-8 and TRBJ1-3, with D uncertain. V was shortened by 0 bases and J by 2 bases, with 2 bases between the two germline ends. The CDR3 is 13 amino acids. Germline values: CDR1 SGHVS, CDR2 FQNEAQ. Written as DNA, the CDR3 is TGTGCCAGCAGCTTAGCCGCTGGAAACACCATATATTTT. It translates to CASSLAAGNTIYF. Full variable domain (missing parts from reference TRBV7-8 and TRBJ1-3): GAGVSQSPRYKVAKRGQDVALRCDPISGHVSLFWYQQALGQGPEFLTYFQNEAQLDKSGLPSDRFFAERPEGSVSTLKIQRTQQEDSAVYLCASSLAAGNTIYFGEGSWLTVV.

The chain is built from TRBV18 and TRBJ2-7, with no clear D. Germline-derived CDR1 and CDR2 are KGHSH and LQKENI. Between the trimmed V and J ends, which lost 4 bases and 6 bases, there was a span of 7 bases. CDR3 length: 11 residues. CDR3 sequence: CASSLGSEQYF. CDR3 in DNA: TGTGCCAGCTCACTAGGAAGCGAGCAGTACTTC.

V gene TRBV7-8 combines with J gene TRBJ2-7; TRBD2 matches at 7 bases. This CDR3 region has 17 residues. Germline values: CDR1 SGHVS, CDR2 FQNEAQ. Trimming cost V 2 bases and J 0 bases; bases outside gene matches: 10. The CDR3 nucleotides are TGTGCCAGCAGCTTACAATCGACCAGCGGGGTCTCCTACGAGCAGTACTTC. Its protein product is CASSLQSTSGVSYEQYF.

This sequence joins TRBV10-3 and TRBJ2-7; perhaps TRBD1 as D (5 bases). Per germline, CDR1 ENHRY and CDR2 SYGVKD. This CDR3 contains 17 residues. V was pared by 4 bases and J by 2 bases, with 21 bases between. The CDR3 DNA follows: TGTGCCATCAGTGGAAAGGGGAACCGCGGCTTAACCTACGAGCAGTACTTC. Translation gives CAISGKGNRGLTYEQYF.

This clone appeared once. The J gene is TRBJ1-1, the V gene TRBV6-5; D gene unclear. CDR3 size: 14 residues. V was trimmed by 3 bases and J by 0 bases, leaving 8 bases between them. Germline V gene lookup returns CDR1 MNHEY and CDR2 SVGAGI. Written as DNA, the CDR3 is TGTGCCAGCAGTTATTTCGCCCTGAACACTGAAGCTTTCTTT. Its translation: CASSYFALNTEAFF.

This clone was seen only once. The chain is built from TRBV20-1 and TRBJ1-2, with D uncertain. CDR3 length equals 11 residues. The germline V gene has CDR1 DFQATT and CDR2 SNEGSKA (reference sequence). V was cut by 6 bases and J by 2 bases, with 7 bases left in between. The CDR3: CSAFQNYGYTF. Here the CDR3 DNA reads TGCAGTGCCTTTCAGAACTATGGCTACACCTTC.

The CDR3 nucleotides read TGTGCCAGCAGCCTTCTCCGGGACAGATGGAGGACCCAGTACTTC. This sequence encodes CASSLLRDRWRTQYF. V and J are TRBV11-2 and TRBJ2-5, with TRBD1 matching over 7 bases. This CDR3 region has 15 residues. Germline V lookup: CDR1 SGHAT, CDR2 FQNNGV. The V segment lost 5 bases and the J segment 7 bases; nucleotides outside the gene matches: 13.